This TCR beta chain emerged from a study of blood T cells in healthy people across ages. Overall study findings and caveats: Older age went with lower TCR beta diversity per million T cells, in a roughly linear way.

Germline CDR1 and CDR2: SGHRS and YFSETQ. The CDR3 has 16 residues. With 4 bases removed from V and 4 bases from J, the gap between germline ends came to 20 bases. PBMCs, at least 7 million per sample, were isolated. Through a sample-barcoded 5' primer and a J-beta primer mix, a second PCR was run for about 6 to 11 cycles. The study obtained at least 2.5 million CDR3-containing paired-end reads from every sample. Using its own MiXCR run on the 5' RACE reads, TCRdb lists one record per CDR3 protein. The repertoire holds 650,000 to 1,000,000 distinct CDR3 sequences, roughly 40% seen once, with over 10% in the top ten. Turning to this clonotype: Its antigen is not identified.

The specimen sequenced was blood. The sequence came from a man between 18 and 29 years old in good health. The chain combines TRBV5-1 with TRBJ1-2; perhaps TRBD1 as D (6 bases). The CDR3 sequence: CASSPGGHGRGYGYTF. CDR3 coding DNA: TGCGCCAGCAGCCCCGGGGGACACGGACGGGGCTATGGCTACACCTTC.